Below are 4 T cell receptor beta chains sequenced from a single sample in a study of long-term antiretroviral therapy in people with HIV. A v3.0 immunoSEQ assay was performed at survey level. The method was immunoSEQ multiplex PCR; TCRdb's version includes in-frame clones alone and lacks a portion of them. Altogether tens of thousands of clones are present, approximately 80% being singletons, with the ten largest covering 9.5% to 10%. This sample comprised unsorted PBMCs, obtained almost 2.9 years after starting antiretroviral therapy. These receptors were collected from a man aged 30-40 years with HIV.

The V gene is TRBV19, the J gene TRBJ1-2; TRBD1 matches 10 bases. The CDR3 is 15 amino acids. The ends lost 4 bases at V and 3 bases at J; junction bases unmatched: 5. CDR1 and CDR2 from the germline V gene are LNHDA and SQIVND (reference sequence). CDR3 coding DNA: TGTGCCAGTAGTAGGGGACAGGGGATAGACTATGGCTACACCTTC. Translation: CASSRGQGIDYGYTF.

For the CDR3, the DNA is TGTGCCAGCAGCTTGGTTCCAGGGCAGCCCCAGCATTTT. It specifies CASSLVPGQPQHF. This rearrangement joins TRBV7-2 to TRBJ1-5; perhaps TRBD1 as D (5 bases). CDR3 length: 13 residues. Per germline, CDR1 SGHTA and CDR2 FQGNSA. Between the trimmed V and J ends, which lost 3 bases and 7 bases, there was a span of 10 bases.

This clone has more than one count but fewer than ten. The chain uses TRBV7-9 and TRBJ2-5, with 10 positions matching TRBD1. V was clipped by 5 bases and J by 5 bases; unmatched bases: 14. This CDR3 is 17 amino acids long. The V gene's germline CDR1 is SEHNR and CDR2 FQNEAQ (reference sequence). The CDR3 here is CASSNLPGQGRSETQYF. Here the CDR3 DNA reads TGTGCCAGCAGCAACTTACCGGGACAGGGGAGATCGGAGACCCAGTACTTC.

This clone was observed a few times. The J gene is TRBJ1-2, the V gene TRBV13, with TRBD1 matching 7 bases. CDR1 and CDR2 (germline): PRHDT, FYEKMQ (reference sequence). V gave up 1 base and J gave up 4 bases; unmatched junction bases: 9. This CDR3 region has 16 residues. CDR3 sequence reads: CASSLDPDRDGYGYTF. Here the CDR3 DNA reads TGTGCCAGCAGCTTAGACCCTGACAGGGACGGCTATGGCTACACCTTC.